This TCR beta chain was captured by sequencing in a study of blood T cell repertoires in COVID-19. The protocol was immunoSEQ multiplex PCR, while the TCRdb copy is restricted to in-frame clones and leaves out a portion. The table has some 200,000 clones, 75% to 90% seen once; the top ten hold under 4%. The sample taken for sequencing was PBMCs or T cells enriched from blood (not recorded which). The sequence was obtained from a woman younger than 35 in a cohort exposed to, infected with or recovered from COVID-19 (not recorded which).

In DNA form, the CDR3 reads TGCGCCAGCAGTGAGGATAGAGTCTATGGCTACACCTTC. Amino acid sequence: CASSEDRVYGYTF. The chain joins TRBV10-2 to TRBJ1-2, with D unresolved. Germline V gene data show CDR1 as WSHSY and CDR2 as SAAADI. The germline V and J ends were trimmed by 2 bases and 4 bases, with 8 bases remaining between them. CDR3 length: 13 amino acids.